The rows below give T cell receptor beta chains drawn from one sample of a study of CD8+ T cells in alopecia areata. Method: immunoSEQ multiplex PCR; TCRdb's copy keeps in-frame clones and lacks some. Of approximately 150,000 clones in the sample, roughly half are singletons; the top ten hold 0.95% to 1%. The specimen comprised CD4+ T cells sorted from blood, sampled at week 0. The receptors were sampled from a human donor with alopecia areata. Each CDR3 is given with its conserved first and last residue. The D gene is left open where the match is weak. Clone size is not always given. Where it is, it says once, few, many or a class for expanded clones.

J,V,D,size,DNA,CDR3
TRBJ1-1,TRBV7-9,-,-,TGTGCCAGCAGCATCGGGGGGCGCCGGGACACTGAAGCTTTCTTT,CASSIGGRRDTEAFF
TRBJ2-3,TRBV30,-,-,TGTGCCTGGAGGCCGCGGTTGGGGTTCACAGATACGCAGTATTTT,CAWRPRLGFTDTQYF
TRBJ2-7,TRBV23-1,TRBD1,few,TGCGCCAGCAGCCCTCGTTCCGGGACAGGGGATTCCTACGAGCAGTACTTC,CASSPRSGTGDSYEQYF
TRBJ2-7,TRBV6-9,-,few,TGTGCCAGCAGAAGGCCACCGCCTAAGGACTACGAGCAGTACTTC,CASRRPPPKDYEQYF
TRBJ2-3,TRBV2,-,-,TGTGCCAGCAGTGTGGGGGGCGGTGAATATACGCAGTATTTT,CASSVGGGEYTQYF
TRBJ2-5,TRBV20-1,-,-,TGCAGTGCGGGGCGAGAGACCCAGTACTTC,CSAGRETQYF
TRBJ2-7,TRBV7-2,TRBD1,few,TGTGCCAGCAGCTCCCGCCCCGGGACAGTTGATTCCTACGAGCAGTACTTC,CASSSRPGTVDSYEQYF
TRBJ1-1,TRBV9,-,-,TGTGCCAGCAGCCGACGGGGGCAGAAGAGTGAAGCTTTCTTT,CASSRRGQKSEAFF
TRBJ2-6,TRBV29-1,-,-,TGCAGCGTTGAAGGGGCTGGAAACTCTGGGGCCAACGTCCTGACTTTC,CSVEGAGNSGANVLTF
TRBJ2-1,TRBV7-6,TRBD2,-,TGTGCCAGCAGCCCCCCCGGACTAGCGGGAGGGAGTGAGCAGTTCTTC,CASSPPGLAGGSEQFF
TRBJ1-4,TRBV28,TRBD1,-,TGTGCCAGCAGTTTTGGAGGGACAGGGAGTGAAAAACTGTTTTTT,CASSFGGTGSEKLFF
TRBJ2-1,TRBV4-1,-,few,TGCGCCAGCAGCCAGGCCGACGGGCGGGCTCACAATGAGCAGTTCTTC,CASSQADGRAHNEQFF
TRBJ1-2,TRBV21-1,-,few,TGTGCCAGCAGCAGGGTATTGGATTATGGCTACACCTTC,CASSRVLDYGYTF
TRBJ2-5,TRBV29-1,TRBD1,few,TGCAGCGGGGGGACAGGGTCGGAGACCCAGTACTTC,CSGGTGSETQYF
TRBJ2-2,TRBV29-1,-,-,TGCAGCGCCGGCCCAGGGCCCGGGGAGCTGTTTTTT,CSAGPGPGELFF
TRBJ1-2,TRBV28,TRBD1,-,TGTGCCAGCAGTTTAAAGGCGCCCAGGGGGCAAGGCTACACCTTC,CASSLKAPRGQGYTF
TRBJ2-3,TRBV7-2,-,-,TGTGCCAGCAGCTTAGTATACACAGATACGCAGTATTTT,CASSLVYTDTQYF
TRBJ1-1,TRBV19,-,-,TGTGCCAGCTCCAGGGTAGCAGCTGGAGGAACTGAAGCTTTCTTT,CASSRVAAGGTEAFF
TRBJ2-7,TRBV4-1,-,-,TGCGCCAGCAGCCAGAGCTCTAGCGCCAGATCCTACGAGCAGTACTTC,CASSQSSSARSYEQYF
TRBJ2-3,TRBV9,-,-,TGTGCCAGCAGCGTAGCCCACACAGATACGCAGTATTTT,CASSVAHTDTQYF
TRBJ2-3,TRBV6-1,-,-,TGTGCCAGCAGGGCCGACGGGGCTAGCACAGATACGCAGTATTTT,CASRADGASTDTQYF
TRBJ2-5,TRBV29-1,-,-,TGCAGCGCTACGATCGGAGAGACCCAGTACTTC,CSATIGETQYF
TRBJ1-1,TRBV5-1,-,few,TGCGCCAGCAGCTTAACGAACACTGAAGCTTTCTTT,CASSLTNTEAFF
TRBJ2-7,TRBV29-1,TRBD1,-,TGCAGCGTTGAAAGACAGGGTGGTTACGAGCAGTACTTC,CSVERQGGYEQYF
TRBJ2-3,TRBV11-2,-,-,TGTGCCAGCAGCTTAGGGGCTAGCCGCCCAACAGATACGCAGTATTTT,CASSLGASRPTDTQYF
TRBJ1-2,TRBV13,TRBD1,-,TGTGCCAGCAGCAACAGGGGAGGTGCCTATGGCTACACCTTC,CASSNRGGAYGYTF
TRBJ2-7,TRBV7-8,-,-,TGTGCCAGCAGCTTTGGAGTTCCACGGAGCTCAAACTCCTACGAGCAGTACTTC,CASSFGVPRSSNSYEQYF
TRBJ2-7,TRBV30,TRBD2,-,TGTGCCTGGAGGACGAGGACTAGCAGCTACGAGCAGTACTTC,CAWRTRTSSYEQYF
TRBJ1-2,TRBV30,-,-,TGTGCCTGGACTATAGGTGAAGACTATGGCTACACCTTC,CAWTIGEDYGYTF
TRBJ2-5,TRBV5-1,-,-,TGCGCCAGCAGCTTGGACCCTGTGGACAGTGTGTTCGGGACCCAGTACTTC,CASSLDPVDSVFGTQYF
TRBJ2-5,TRBV15,TRBD2,-,TGTGCCACCCAAGTAAGCGGGGGAGAGACCCAGTACTTC,CATQVSGGETQYF
TRBJ2-3,TRBV7-9,TRBD2,-,TGTGCCAGCAGCTTCACTAGCGGGAGGGCAGATACGCAGTATTTT,CASSFTSGRADTQYF
TRBJ1-2,TRBV4-1,TRBD1,-,TGCGCCAGCAGCCAAGCCCCACCAGGGGGCGGTGGCTACACCTTC,CASSQAPPGGGGYTF
TRBJ2-2,TRBV4-1,TRBD2,-,TGCGCCAGCAGCCAAGATGCCCTAGCGGGAGCGTGGACCGGGGAGCTGTTTTTT,CASSQDALAGAWTGELFF
TRBJ2-1,TRBV29-1,TRBD1,-,TGCAGCGTTGCCGACAGGGAGCCGCGCTCCTACAATGAGCAGTTCTTC,CSVADREPRSYNEQFF
TRBJ1-2,TRBV30,TRBD1,-,TGTGCCTGGAGTATAGGGACAGGGTCCTTTTGGCGGGGAGGCTACACCTTC,CAWSIGTGSFWRGGYTF
TRBJ2-1,TRBV5-1,-,-,TGCGCCAGCAGCTTGGTGGGACTCATCAATGAGCAGTTCTTC,CASSLVGLINEQFF
TRBJ1-5,TRBV10-3,-,-,TGTGCCATCGAAGGGGGGAACGGCAATCAGCCCCAGCATTTT,CAIEGGNGNQPQHF
TRBJ1-1,TRBV29-1,-,few,TGCAGCGGGTCGGCAGGTTTGGGGGCTTTCTTT,CSGSAGLGAFF
TRBJ2-2,TRBV29-1,TRBD2,few,TGCAGCGTTGTCGCTAGCGGGTACACCGGGGAGCTGTTTTTT,CSVVASGYTGELFF
TRBJ2-7,TRBV27,-,-,TGTGCCAGCAGTTTACTTCAGGGGAGCTCCTACGAGCAGTACTTC,CASSLLQGSSYEQYF
TRBJ2-1,TRBV2,TRBD2,-,TGTGCCAGCACCTCGGGAGGATACTACAATGAGCAGTTCTTC,CASTSGGYYNEQFF
TRBJ1-1,TRBV29-1,-,-,TGCAGCGGCAGGGAAACGAACACTGAAGCTTTCTTT,CSGRETNTEAFF
TRBJ1-5,TRBV7-3,-,few,TGTGCCAGCAGCTTAACGAGGAATCAGCCCCAGCATTTT,CASSLTRNQPQHF
TRBJ1-2,TRBV18,-,-,TGTGCCAGCTCACCGACGGGGGGGCCGAACTATGGCTACACCTTC,CASSPTGGPNYGYTF
TRBJ2-7,TRBV30,TRBD2,few,TGTGCCTCCTCGACTGGGACTAGTTCACCCATCGGGTTC,CASSTGTSSPIGF
TRBJ2-7,TRBV28,-,-,TGTGCCAGCAGCCCCGGAGGGGGCGGCGGCGGCCTTACCTACGAGCAGTACTTC,CASSPGGGGGGLTYEQYF
TRBJ2-3,TRBV7-8,-,-,TGTGCCAGCAGCTTAACGGGGAACACAGATACGCAGTATTTT,CASSLTGNTDTQYF
TRBJ1-5,TRBV4-1,TRBD1,-,TGCGCCAGCAGCCAAGGTTCTGGGGCCGACAGGGCCCAGCCCCAGCATTTT,CASSQGSGADRAQPQHF
TRBJ2-3,TRBV5-6,TRBD2,once,TGTGCCAGCAGCTTCCCGGGGGGGACAGATACGCAGTATTTT,CASSFPGGTDTQYF
TRBJ2-7,TRBV5-1,TRBD1,few,TGCGCCAGCAGCAAGGGGGACAGGGACTCCTACGAGCAGTACTTC,CASSKGDRDSYEQYF
TRBJ2-1,TRBV7-2,TRBD2,few,TGTGCCAGCGGGAGGGAGATGGATGAGCAGTTCTTC,CASGREMDEQFF
TRBJ1-2,TRBV18,-,few,TGTGCCACCTCCAGGGACACTCTGACGGGCTACACCTTC,CATSRDTLTGYTF
TRBJ1-1,TRBV7-2,-,few,TGTGCCAGCAGACTCGGCCGAAACACTGAAGCTTTCTTT,CASRLGRNTEAFF
TRBJ2-2,TRBV9,-,-,TGTGCCAGCAGCGCCGGTCTTCTGAGAAGGGACACCGGGGAGCTGTTTTTT,CASSAGLLRRDTGELFF
TRBJ2-1,TRBV29-1,-,-,TGCAGCGCCCTGACCCTCCAATCCTACAATGAGCAGTTCTTC,CSALTLQSYNEQFF
TRBJ1-2,TRBV7-2,-,-,TGTGCCAGCAGCTTAATCAGGGCCTATGGCTACACCTTC,CASSLIRAYGYTF
TRBJ2-7,TRBV30,TRBD2,-,TGTGCCTGGAGTGTACCCCTAACTAGCGCCAAAGCCTACGAGCAGTACTTC,CAWSVPLTSAKAYEQYF
TRBJ2-7,TRBV7-2,TRBD2,few,TGTGCCAGCAGCTTTCTAGCGGGAGTGAAGTACGAGCAGTACTTC,CASSFLAGVKYEQYF
TRBJ2-5,TRBV7-9,-,-,TGTGCCAGCAGCTTCGTGACTAGACAAGAGACCCAGTACTTC,CASSFVTRQETQYF